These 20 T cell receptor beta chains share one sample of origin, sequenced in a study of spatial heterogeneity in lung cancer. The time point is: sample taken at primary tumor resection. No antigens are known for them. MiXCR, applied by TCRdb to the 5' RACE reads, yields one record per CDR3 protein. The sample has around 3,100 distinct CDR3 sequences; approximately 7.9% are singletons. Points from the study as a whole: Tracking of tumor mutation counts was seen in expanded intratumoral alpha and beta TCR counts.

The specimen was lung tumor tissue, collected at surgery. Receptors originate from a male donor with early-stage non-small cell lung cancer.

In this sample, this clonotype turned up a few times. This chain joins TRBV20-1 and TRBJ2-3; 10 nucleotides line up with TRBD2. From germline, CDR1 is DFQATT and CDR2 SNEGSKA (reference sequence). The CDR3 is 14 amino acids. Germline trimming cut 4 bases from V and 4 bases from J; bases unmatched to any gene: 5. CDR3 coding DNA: TGCAGTGCTAATGGCCTAGCGGGGGCAGATACGCAGTATTTT. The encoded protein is CSANGLAGADTQYF.

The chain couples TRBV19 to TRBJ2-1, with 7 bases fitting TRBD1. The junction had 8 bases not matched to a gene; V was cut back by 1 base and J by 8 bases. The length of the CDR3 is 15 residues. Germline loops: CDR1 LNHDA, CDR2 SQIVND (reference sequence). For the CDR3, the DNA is TGTGCCAGTAGTATAGGGAGAGCAGGGGGTGATGAGCAGTTCTTC. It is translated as CASSIGRAGGDEQFF.

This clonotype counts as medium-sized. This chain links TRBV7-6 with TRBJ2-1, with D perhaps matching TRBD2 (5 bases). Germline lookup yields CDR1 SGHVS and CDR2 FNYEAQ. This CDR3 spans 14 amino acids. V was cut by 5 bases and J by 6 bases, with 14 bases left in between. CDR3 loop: CASSTSPGLNEQFF. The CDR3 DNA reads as TGTGCCAGCAGCACATCACCCGGACTCAATGAGCAGTTCTTC.

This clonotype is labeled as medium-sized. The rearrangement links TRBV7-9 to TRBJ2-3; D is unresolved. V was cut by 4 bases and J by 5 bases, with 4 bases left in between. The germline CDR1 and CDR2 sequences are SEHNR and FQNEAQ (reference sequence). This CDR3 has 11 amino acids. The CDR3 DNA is TGTGCCAGCAGCTCGTTAGATACGCAGTATTTT. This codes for CASSSLDTQYF. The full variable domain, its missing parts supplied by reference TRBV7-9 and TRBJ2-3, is DTGVSQNPRHKITKRGQNVTFRCDPISEHNRLYWYRQTLGQGPEFLTYFQNEAQLEKSRLLSDRFSAERPKGSFSTLEIQRTEQGDSAMYLCASSSLDTQYFGPGTRLTVL.

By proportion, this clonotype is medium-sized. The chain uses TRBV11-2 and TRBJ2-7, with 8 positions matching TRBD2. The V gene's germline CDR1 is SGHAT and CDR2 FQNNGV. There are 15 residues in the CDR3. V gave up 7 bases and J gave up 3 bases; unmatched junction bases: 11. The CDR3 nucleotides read TGTGCCAGCACGCCGCTCGTTAGCGGGGACTACGAGCAGTACTTC. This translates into CASTPLVSGDYEQYF.

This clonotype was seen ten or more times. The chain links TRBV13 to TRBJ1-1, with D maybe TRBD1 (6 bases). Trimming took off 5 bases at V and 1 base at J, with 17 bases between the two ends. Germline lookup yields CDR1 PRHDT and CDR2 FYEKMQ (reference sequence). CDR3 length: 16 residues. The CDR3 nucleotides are TGTGCCAGCAGCCTCGAAAAGAGGGGACAGAACACTGAAGCTTTCTTT. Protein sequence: CASSLEKRGQNTEAFF.

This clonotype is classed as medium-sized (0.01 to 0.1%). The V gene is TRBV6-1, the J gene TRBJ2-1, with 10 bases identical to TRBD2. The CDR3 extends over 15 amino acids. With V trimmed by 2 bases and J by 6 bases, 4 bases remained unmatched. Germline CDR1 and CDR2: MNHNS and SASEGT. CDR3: CASSELAGEVNEQFF. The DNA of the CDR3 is TGTGCCAGCAGTGAACTAGCGGGAGAGGTCAATGAGCAGTTCTTC.

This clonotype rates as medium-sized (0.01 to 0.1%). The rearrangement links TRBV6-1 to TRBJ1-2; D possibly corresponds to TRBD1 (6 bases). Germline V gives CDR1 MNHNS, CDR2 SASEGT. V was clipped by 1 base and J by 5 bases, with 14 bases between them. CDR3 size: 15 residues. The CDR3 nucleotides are TGTGCCAGCAGTGAAGAGGGGGGGGCCGGGTATGGCTACACCTTC. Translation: CASSEEGGAGYGYTF.

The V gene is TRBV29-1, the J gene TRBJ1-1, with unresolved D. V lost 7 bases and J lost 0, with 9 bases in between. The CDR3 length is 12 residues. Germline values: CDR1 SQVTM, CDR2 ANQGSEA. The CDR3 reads CSGGDMNTEAFF. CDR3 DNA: TGCAGCGGAGGTGATATGAACACTGAAGCTTTCTTT.

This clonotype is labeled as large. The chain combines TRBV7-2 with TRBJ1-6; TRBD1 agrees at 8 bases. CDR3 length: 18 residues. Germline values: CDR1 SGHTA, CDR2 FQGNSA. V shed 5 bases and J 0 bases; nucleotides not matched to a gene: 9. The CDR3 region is CASSQGPGGPSYNSPLHF. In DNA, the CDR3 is TGTGCCAGCAGCCAGGGCCCAGGGGGCCCCTCCTATAATTCACCCCTCCACTTT.

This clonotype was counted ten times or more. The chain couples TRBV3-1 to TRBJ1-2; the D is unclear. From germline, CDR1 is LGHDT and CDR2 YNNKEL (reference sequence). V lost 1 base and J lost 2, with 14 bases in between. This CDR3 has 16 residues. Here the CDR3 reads CASSQGLGGGNYGYTF. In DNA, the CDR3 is TGTGCCAGCAGCCAAGGATTGGGTGGAGGGAACTATGGCTACACCTTC.

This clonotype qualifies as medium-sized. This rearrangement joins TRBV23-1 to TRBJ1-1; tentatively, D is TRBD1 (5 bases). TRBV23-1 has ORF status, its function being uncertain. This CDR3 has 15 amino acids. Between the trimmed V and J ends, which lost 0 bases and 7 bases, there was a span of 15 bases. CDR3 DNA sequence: TGCGCCAGCAGTCAATCGTCCGGGGACGGCGGTGAAGCTTTCTTT. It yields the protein CASSQSSGDGGEAFF.

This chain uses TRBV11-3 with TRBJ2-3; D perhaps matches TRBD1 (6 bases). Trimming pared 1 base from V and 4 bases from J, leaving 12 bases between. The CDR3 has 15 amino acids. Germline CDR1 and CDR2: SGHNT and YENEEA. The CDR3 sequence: CASSLGNREADTQYF. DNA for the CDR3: TGTGCCAGCAGCTTAGGGAACAGGGAAGCAGATACGCAGTATTTT. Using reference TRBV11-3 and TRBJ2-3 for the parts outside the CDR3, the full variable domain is EAGVVQSPRYKIIEKKQPVAFWCNPISGHNTLYWYLQNLGQGPELLIRYENEEAVDDSQLPKDRFSAERLKGVDSTLKIQPAELGDSAVYLCASSLGNREADTQYFGPGTRLTVL.

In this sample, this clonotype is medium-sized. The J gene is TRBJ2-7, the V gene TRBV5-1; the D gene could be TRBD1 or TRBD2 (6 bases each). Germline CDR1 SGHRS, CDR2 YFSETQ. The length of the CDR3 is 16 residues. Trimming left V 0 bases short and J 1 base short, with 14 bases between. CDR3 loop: CASSLEGGTGSYEQYF. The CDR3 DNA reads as TGCGCCAGCAGCTTGGAAGGGGGGACGGGATCCTACGAGCAGTACTTC.

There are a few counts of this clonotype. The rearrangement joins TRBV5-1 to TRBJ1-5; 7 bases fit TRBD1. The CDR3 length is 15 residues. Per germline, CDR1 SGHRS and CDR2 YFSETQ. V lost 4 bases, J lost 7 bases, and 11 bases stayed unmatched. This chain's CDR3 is CASSPGGLTVQPQHF. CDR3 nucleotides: TGCGCCAGCAGCCCAGGGGGGCTAACGGTACAGCCCCAGCATTTT.

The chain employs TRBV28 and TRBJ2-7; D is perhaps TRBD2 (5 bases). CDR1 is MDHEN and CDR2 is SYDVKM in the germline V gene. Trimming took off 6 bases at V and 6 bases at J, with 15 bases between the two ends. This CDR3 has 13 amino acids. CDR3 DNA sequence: TGTGCCAGCAGCCCCATCGTCGGGATCGAGCAGTACTTC. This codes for CASSPIVGIEQYF.

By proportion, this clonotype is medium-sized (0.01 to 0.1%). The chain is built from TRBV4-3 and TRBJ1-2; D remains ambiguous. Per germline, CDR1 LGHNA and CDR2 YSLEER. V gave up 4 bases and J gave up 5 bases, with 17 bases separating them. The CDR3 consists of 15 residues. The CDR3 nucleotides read TGCGCCAGCAGCCCAGACTCGACTGTAGGGTATGGCTACACCTTC. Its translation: CASSPDSTVGYGYTF.

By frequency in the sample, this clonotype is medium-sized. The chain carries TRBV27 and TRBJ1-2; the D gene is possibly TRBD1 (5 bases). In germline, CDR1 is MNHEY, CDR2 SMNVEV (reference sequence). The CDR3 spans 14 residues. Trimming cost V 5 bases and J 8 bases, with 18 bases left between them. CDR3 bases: TGTGCCAGCAGTCGAACGCAGGGTTTGGGCGGCTACACCTTC. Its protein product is CASSRTQGLGGYTF.

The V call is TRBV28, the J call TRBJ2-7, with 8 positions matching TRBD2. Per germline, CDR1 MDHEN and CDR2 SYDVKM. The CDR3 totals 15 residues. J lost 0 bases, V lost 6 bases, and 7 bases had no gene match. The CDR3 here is CASRTTSGASYEQYF. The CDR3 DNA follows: TGTGCCAGCAGAACTACTAGCGGAGCCTCCTACGAGCAGTACTTC.

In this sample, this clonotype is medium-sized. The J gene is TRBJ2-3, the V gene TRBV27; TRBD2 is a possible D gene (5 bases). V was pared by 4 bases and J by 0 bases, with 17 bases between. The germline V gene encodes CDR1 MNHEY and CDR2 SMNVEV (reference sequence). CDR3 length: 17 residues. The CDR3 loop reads CASSSSAAGPSTDTQYF. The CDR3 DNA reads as TGTGCCAGCAGTTCCTCGGCGGCGGGTCCTAGCACAGATACGCAGTATTTT.